This T cell receptor (beta chain) was recorded in a study of blood T cell repertoires in COVID-19. Per the authors' pipeline: Amplifying reference gene primers gave estimates of nucleated cell counts. The data were produced by immunoSEQ multiplex PCR, yet TCRdb's version contains in-frame clones alone and is incomplete. V and J calls and clone size are given by that table; D and trimming were obtained from the DNA. The data show about 160,000 clones, with around 80% seen just once and around 10% held by the top ten. There are 20 residues in the CDR3. Germline CDR1 and CDR2: PRHDT and FYEKMQ (reference sequence). Losses at the gene ends were 2 bases for V and 0 bases for J; bases not matched to a gene: 15.

The receptor was derived from a man aged 55 to 70 with active or convalescent COVID-19. The V gene is TRBV13, the J gene TRBJ2-3; TRBD2 matches at 9 bases. Sequenced material: peripheral blood. The CDR3 is CASSLLVLRASGTSTDTQYF. CDR3 coding DNA: TGTGCCAGCAGCTTACTCGTCCTCCGGGCTAGCGGGACTAGCACAGATACGCAGTATTTT. Complete variable domain (other parts from reference TRBV13 and TRBJ2-3): AAGVIQSPRHLIKEKRETATLKCYPIPRHDTVYWYQQGPGQDPQFLISFYEKMQSDKGSIPDRFSAQQFSDYHSELNMSSLELGDSALYFCASSLLVLRASGTSTDTQYFGPGTRLTVL.